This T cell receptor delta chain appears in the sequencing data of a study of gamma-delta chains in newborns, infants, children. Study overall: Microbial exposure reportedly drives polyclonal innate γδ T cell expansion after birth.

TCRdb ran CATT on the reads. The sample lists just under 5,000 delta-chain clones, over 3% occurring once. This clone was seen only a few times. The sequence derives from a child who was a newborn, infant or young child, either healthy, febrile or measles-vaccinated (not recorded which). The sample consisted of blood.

This CDR3 reads CACVRLGDPSSWDTRQMFF. The CDR3 nucleotides read TGTGCCTGTGTCCGACTGGGGGACCCTAGCTCCTGGGACACCCGACAGATGTTTTTC. The V and J genes are TRDV2 and TRDJ3, with 9 bases fitting TRDD3. The ends lost 5 bases at V and 0 bases at J; junction bases unmatched: 10. Germline lookup yields CDR1 GEAIGNYY and CDR2 EKD. The CDR3 contains 19 residues.